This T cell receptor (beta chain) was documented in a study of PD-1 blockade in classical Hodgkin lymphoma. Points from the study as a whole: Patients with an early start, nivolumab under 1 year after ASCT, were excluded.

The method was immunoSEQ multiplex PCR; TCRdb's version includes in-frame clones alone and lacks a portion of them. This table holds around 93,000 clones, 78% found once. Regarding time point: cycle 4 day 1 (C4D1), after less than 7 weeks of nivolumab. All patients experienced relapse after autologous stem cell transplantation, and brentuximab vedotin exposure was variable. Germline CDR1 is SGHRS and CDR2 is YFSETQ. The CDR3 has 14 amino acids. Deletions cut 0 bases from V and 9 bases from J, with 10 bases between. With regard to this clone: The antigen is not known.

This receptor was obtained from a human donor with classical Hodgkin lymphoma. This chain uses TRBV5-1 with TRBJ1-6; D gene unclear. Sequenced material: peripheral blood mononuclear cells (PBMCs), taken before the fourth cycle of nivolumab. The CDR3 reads CASSLGTNSSPLHF. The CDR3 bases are TGCGCCAGCAGCTTGGGGACCAACAGTTCACCCCTCCACTTT.